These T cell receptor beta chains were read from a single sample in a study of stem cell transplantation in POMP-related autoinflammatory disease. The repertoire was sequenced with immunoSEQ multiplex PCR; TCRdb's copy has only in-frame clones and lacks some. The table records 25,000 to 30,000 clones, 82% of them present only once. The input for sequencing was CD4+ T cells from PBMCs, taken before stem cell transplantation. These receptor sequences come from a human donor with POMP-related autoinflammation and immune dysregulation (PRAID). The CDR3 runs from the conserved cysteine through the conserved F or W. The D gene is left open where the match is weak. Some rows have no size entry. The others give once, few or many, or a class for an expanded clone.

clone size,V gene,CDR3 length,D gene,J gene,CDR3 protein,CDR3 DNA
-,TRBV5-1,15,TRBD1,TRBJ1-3,CASSLGQGLTDTIYF,TGCGCCAGCAGCTTGGGACAGGGACTAACAGACACCATATATTTT
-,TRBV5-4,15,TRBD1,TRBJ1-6,CASGRDRGLDSPLHF,TGTGCCAGCGGCAGGGACAGGGGGTTGGATTCACCCCTCCACTTT
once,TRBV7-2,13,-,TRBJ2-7,CASSFRQNYEQYF,TGTGCCAGCAGCTTCCGACAGAACTACGAGCAGTACTTC
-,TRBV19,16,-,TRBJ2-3,CASSPRTNWGTDTQYF,TGTGCCAGTAGTCCGAGGACTAATTGGGGTACAGATACGCAGTATTTT
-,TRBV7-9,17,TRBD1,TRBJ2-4,CASSSTTGLSSKNIQYF,TGTGCCAGCAGCTCAACGACAGGGTTAAGTTCCAAAAACATTCAGTACTTC
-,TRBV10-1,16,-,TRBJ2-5,CASSEYTGKRQETQYF,TGCGCCAGCAGTGAGTATACAGGGAAGCGCCAAGAGACCCAGTACTTC
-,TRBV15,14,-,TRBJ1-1,CATSRDLKGTEAFF,TGTGCCACCAGCAGAGATCTGAAGGGCACTGAAGCTTTCTTT
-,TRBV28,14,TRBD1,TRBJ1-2,CASKPQGTTYGYTF,TGTGCCAGCAAACCACAGGGGACTACCTATGGCTACACCTTC
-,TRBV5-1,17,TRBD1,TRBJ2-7,CASSRIRNRDSSYEQYF,TGCGCCAGCAGCCGTATTCGCAACCGGGACAGTTCCTACGAGCAGTACTTC
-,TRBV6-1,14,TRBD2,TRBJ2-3,CASSGGGALNTQYF,TGTGCCAGCAGTGGCGGGGGGGCGTTAAATACGCAGTATTTT
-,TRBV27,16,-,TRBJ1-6,CASSSSSTVYNSPLHF,TGTGCCAGCAGTTCATCATCGACAGTCTATAATTCACCCCTCCACTTT
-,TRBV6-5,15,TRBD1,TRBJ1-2,CASSYSNRGTYGYTF,TGTGCCAGCAGTTACTCGAACAGGGGGACCTATGGCTACACCTTC
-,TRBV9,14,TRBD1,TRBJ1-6,CASSPHQGVSPLHF,TGTGCCAGCAGCCCCCACCAGGGGGTTTCACCCCTCCACTTT
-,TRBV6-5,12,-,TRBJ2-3,CATRSPTDTQYF,TGTGCCACCAGAAGCCCCACAGATACGCAGTATTTT
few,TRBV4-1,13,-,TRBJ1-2,CASSHGRKDGYTF,TGCGCCAGCAGCCACGGGCGGAAGGATGGCTACACCTTC
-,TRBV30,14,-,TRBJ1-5,CAWSDRTLNQPQHF,TGTGCCTGGAGTGACCGGACATTAAATCAGCCCCAGCATTTT
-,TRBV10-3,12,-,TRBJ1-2,CAISESNYGYTF,TGTGCCATCAGTGAGTCTAACTATGGCTACACCTTC
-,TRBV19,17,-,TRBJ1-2,CASSPRTSPTSNYGYTF,TGTGCCAGTAGTCCTCGTACCAGTCCTACCTCTAACTATGGCTACACCTTC
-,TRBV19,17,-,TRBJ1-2,CASSIGILTGSNYGYTF,TGTGCCAGTAGTATAGGGATCCTCACAGGGTCCAACTATGGCTACACCTTC
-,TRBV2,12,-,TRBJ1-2,CASSEALGGYTF,TGTGCCAGCAGTGAAGCGCTCGGTGGCTACACCTTC
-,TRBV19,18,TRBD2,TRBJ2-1,CASSTGLAGAYHYNEQFF,TGTGCCAGTAGTACAGGACTAGCGGGAGCCTACCACTACAATGAGCAGTTCTTC
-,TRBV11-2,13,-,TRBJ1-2,CASSLRSVDGYTF,TGTGCCAGCAGCTTGAGGAGCGTCGATGGCTACACCTTC
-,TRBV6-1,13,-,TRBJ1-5,CASAGGLGQPQHF,TGTGCCAGCGCGGGGGGGCTAGGTCAGCCCCAGCATTTT
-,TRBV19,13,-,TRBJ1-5,CASSISENQPQHF,TGTGCCAGTAGTATTTCGGAGAATCAGCCCCAGCATTTT
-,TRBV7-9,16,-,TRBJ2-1,CASSRLWGATYNEQFF,TGTGCCAGCAGCCGCTTATGGGGGGCCACCTACAATGAGCAGTTCTTC
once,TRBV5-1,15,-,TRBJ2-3,CASSLASGGTDTQYF,TGCGCCAGCAGCTTGGCGTCGGGTGGCACAGATACGCAGTATTTT
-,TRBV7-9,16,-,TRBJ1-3,CASSPSRHHSGNTIYF,TGTGCCAGCAGCCCCAGCCGACACCACTCTGGAAACACCATATATTTT
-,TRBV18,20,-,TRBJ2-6,CASSPQLGLAGASGANVLTF,TGTGCCAGCTCACCACAACTGGGGCTAGCAGGGGCCTCTGGGGCCAACGTCCTGACTTTC
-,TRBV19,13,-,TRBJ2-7,CASSMGTSYEQYF,TGTGCCAGTAGTATGGGAACAAGTTACGAGCAGTACTTC
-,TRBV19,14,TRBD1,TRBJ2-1,CASSIRQGDNEQFF,TGTGCCAGTAGTATAAGACAGGGGGATAATGAGCAGTTCTTC
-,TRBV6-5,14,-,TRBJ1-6,CASSYNTGNSPLHF,TGTGCCAGCAGTTACAACACGGGGAATTCACCCCTCCACTTT
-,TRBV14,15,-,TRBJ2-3,CASSFERGNSDTQYF,TGTGCCAGCAGTTTTGAAAGGGGGAACTCAGATACGCAGTATTTT
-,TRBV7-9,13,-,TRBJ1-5,CASSSGHDLPQHF,TGTGCCAGCAGCTCGGGACACGACCTGCCCCAGCATTTT
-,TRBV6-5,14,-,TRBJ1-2,CASSALRSNYGYTF,TGTGCCAGCAGTGCTCTGAGGTCTAACTATGGCTACACCTTC
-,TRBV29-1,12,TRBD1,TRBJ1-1,CSVATGGRGAFF,TGCAGCGTCGCCACAGGGGGCAGAGGTGCTTTCTTT
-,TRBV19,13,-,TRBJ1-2,CASSIGGRYGYTF,TGTGCCAGTAGTATTGGCGGTCGCTATGGCTACACCTTC
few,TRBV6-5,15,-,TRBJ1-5,CASSYSGSSNQPQHF,TGTGCCAGCAGTTACTCGGGCAGCTCGAATCAGCCCCAGCATTTT
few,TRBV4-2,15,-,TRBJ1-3,CASSQDMGSGNTIYF,TGTGCCAGCAGCCAAGATATGGGCTCTGGAAACACCATATATTTT
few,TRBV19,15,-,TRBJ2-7,CAIWASAGTNYEQYF,TGTGCCATTTGGGCCTCAGCCGGGACAAACTACGAGCAGTACTTC
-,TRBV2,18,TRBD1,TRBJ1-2,CASSDFNIYDRVAYGYTF,TGTGCCAGCAGTGATTTTAATATATATGACAGGGTAGCCTATGGCTACACCTTC
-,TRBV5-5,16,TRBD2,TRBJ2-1,CASIFGLAGVNGEQFF,TGTGCCAGCATCTTCGGACTAGCGGGAGTGAATGGTGAGCAGTTCTTC
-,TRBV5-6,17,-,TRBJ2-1,CASSLIFRAVGLNEQFF,TGTGCCAGCAGCTTGATTTTCAGGGCAGTGGGACTCAATGAGCAGTTCTTC
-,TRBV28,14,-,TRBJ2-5,CASSFSYSEGTQYF,TGTGCCAGCAGTTTTTCGTACTCCGAAGGGACCCAGTACTTC
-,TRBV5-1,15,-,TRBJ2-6,CASSFFSTGANVLTF,TGCGCCAGCAGCTTCTTCTCTACTGGGGCCAACGTCCTGACTTTC
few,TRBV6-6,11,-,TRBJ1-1,CASSLDVEAFF,TGTGCCAGCAGCTTGGACGTCGAAGCTTTCTTT
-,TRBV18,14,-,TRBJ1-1,CASSPQGFGTEAFF,TGTGCCAGCTCACCACAGGGGTTCGGCACTGAAGCTTTCTTT
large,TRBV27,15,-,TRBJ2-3,CASSLAGTSLDTQYF,TGTGCCAGCAGTTTGGCGGGTACTAGCCTTGATACGCAGTATTTT
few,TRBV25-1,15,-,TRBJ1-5,CASSEGTYSNQPQHF,TGTGCCAGCAGTGAAGGCACGTATAGCAATCAGCCCCAGCATTTT